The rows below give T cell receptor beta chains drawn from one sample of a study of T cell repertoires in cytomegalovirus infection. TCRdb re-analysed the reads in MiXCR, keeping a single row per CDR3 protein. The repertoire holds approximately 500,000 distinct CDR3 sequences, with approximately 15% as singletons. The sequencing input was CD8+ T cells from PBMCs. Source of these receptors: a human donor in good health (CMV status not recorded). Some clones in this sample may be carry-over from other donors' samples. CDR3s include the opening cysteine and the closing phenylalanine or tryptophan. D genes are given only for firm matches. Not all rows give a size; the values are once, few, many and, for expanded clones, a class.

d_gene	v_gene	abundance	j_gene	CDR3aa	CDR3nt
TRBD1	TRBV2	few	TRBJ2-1	CAGTGGSDNEQFF	TGTGCCGGAACAGGGGGCTCAGACAATGAGCAGTTCTTC
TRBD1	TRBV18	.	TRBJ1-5	CASSPRTGPDQPQHF	TGTGCCAGCTCACCGCGGACAGGGCCAGATCAGCCCCAGCATTTT
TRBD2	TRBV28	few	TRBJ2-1	CASSSTWGGSYNEQFF	TGTGCCAGCAGTTCAACCTGGGGGGGGTCCTACAATGAGCAGTTCTTC
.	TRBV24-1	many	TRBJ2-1	CATSDLIGGYNEQFF	TGTGCCACCAGTGATTTGATCGGGGGTTACAATGAGCAGTTCTTC
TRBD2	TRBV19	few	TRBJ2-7	CASSLRLAGGHYEQYF	TGTGCCAGTAGTCTCAGACTAGCGGGAGGGCACTACGAGCAGTACTTC
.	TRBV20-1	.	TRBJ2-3	CSASLDGDTQYF	TGCAGTGCTAGTCTTGATGGAGATACGCAGTATTTT
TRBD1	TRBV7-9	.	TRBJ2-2	CASSSMLQGASGELFF	TGTGCCAGCAGTTCTATGCTCCAGGGGGCGAGCGGGGAGCTGTTTTTT
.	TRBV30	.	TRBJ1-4	CAWGTGTTTNEKLFF	TGTGCCTGGGGCACAGGGACGACAACTAATGAAAAACTGTTTTTT
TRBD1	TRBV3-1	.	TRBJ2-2	CASKPTGMDATGELFF	TGTGCCAGCAAACCGACAGGGATGGACGCCACCGGGGAGCTGTTTTTT
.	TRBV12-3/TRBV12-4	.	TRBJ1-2	CASSLGGAPGYTF	TGTGCCAGCAGTTTAGGAGGGGCGCCCGGCTACACCTTC
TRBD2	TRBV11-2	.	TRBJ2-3	CASSRGIAGGTDTQYF	TGTGCCAGCAGCCGAGGAATAGCGGGGGGCACAGATACGCAGTATTTT
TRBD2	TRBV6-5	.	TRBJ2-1	CASSYSPSGRLNEQFF	TGTGCCAGCAGTTACTCCCCTAGCGGGAGGTTGAATGAGCAGTTCTTC
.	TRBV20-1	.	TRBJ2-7	CSAELRASSYEQYF	TGCAGTGCTGAGTTGCGGGCCAGCTCCTACGAGCAGTACTTC
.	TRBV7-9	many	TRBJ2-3	CASSLRPQDTQYF	TGTGCCAGCAGCTTACGCCCACAGGATACGCAGTATTTT
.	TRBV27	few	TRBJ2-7	CASSLKGHGYEQYF	TGTGCCAGCAGTTTAAAAGGACACGGCTACGAGCAGTACTTC
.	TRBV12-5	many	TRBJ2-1	CASGGEPNEQFF	TGTGCTAGTGGTGGGGAGCCCAATGAGCAGTTCTTC
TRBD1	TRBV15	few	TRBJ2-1	CATAHRGLYNEQFF	TGTGCCACCGCCCACAGGGGGCTTTACAATGAGCAGTTCTTC
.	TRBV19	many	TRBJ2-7	CASSIGRGPYYEQYF	TGTGCCAGTAGTATAGGCCGGGGGCCTTACTACGAGCAGTACTTC
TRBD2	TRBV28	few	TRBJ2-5	CASSEGGTSQETQYF	TGTGCCAGCAGCGAGGGGGGGACTAGCCAAGAGACCCAGTACTTC
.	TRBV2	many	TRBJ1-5	CASSRDRGGRNQPQHF	TGTGCCAGCAGTCGTGACAGAGGAGGAAGAAATCAGCCCCAGCATTTT
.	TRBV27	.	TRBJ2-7	CASSLSSQGLKYEQYF	TGTGCCAGCAGTTTATCGAGTCAGGGACTTAAGTACGAGCAGTACTTC
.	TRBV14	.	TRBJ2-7	CASSQGRTVAYEQYF	TGTGCCAGCAGCCAGGGAAGGACGGTTGCCTACGAGCAGTACTTC
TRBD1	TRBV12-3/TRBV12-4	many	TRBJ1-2	CASSLHRTGKGGYTF	TGTGCCAGCAGTCTACATCGGACAGGGAAAGGTGGCTACACCTTC
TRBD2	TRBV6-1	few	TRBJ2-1	CASSPRTRSGAGAYNEQFF	TGTGCCAGCAGTCCCCGGACTCGATCCGGGGCGGGGGCCTACAATGAGCAGTTCTTC
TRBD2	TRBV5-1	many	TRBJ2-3	CASSSRTSEDTQYF	TGCGCCAGCAGCTCTAGGACTAGCGAGGATACGCAGTATTTT
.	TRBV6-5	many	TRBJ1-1	CASSYSKGVGTEAFF	TGTGCCAGCAGTTACTCGAAGGGGGTCGGCACTGAAGCTTTCTTT
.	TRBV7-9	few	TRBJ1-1	CASSPDGVGNTEAFF	TGTGCCAGCAGCCCCGACGGGGTGGGAAACACTGAAGCTTTCTTT
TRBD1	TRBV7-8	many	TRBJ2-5	CASSLGDRAQETQYF	TGTGCCAGCAGCTTGGGAGACAGGGCCCAAGAGACCCAGTACTTC
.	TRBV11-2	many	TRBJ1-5	CASSERAGASNQPQHF	TGTGCCAGCAGCGAAAGGGCAGGGGCTAGCAATCAGCCCCAGCATTTT
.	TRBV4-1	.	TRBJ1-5	CASSQLATKINQPQHF	TGCGCCAGCAGCCAATTGGCAACCAAAATTAATCAGCCCCAGCATTTT
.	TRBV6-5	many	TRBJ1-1	CASSYSGVNTEAFF	TGTGCCAGCAGCTACAGTGGGGTGAACACTGAAGCTTTCTTT
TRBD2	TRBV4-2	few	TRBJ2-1	CASSQDPLAGESVNEQFF	TGTGCCAGCAGCCAAGATCCCCTAGCGGGAGAGTCGGTCAATGAGCAGTTCTTC
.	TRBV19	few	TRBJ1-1	CASRAGAVEAFF	TGTGCCAGTAGGGCAGGGGCTGTTGAAGCTTTCTTT
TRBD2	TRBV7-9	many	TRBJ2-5	CASSLATGTSGGAGETQYF	TGTGCCAGCAGCTTAGCGACCGGGACTAGCGGGGGGGCCGGCGAGACCCAGTACTTC
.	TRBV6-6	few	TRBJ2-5	CARSYSVAVEETQYF	TGTGCCAGAAGTTACTCCGTAGCGGTTGAGGAGACCCAGTACTTC
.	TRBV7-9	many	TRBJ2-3	CASSYVKDTQYF	TGTGCCAGCAGCTACGTGAAGGATACGCAGTATTTT
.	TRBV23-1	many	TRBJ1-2	CAGRIYGYTF	TGCGCAGGAAGAATCTATGGCTACACCTTC
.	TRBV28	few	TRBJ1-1	CASSLWPGSGTEAFF	TGTGCCAGCAGTTTGTGGCCAGGGAGCGGCACTGAAGCTTTCTTT
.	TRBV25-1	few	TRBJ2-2	CASMLGENTGELFF	TGTGCCAGCATGCTTGGGGAGAACACCGGGGAGCTGTTTTTT
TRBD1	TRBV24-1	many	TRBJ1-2	CATSDWTGEDGYTF	TGTGCCACCAGTGATTGGACAGGGGAAGATGGCTACACCTTC
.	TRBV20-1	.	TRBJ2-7	CSAREGGTASYEQYF	TGCAGTGCTAGGGAGGGAGGAACGGCCTCCTACGAGCAGTACTTC
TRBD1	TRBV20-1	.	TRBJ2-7	CSARGIRDSSYEQYF	TGCAGTGCTAGGGGAATCCGGGACAGCTCCTACGAGCAGTACTTC
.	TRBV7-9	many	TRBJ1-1	CASSLTGGATEAFF	TGTGCCAGCAGCTTAACGGGAGGGGCGACTGAAGCTTTCTTT
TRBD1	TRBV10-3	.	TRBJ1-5	CAISGTGGGQPQHF	TGTGCCATCAGTGGGACAGGGGGCGGTCAGCCCCAGCATTTT
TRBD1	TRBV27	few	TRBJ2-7	CASRPPGQLYEQYF	TGTGCCAGCAGACCTCCGGGACAGTTATACGAGCAGTACTTC
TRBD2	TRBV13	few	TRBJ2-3	CASSLRDTSATDTQYF	TGTGCCAGCAGCTTGAGGGATACTAGCGCCACAGATACGCAGTATTTT
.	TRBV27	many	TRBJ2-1	CASSFRGPYNEQFF	TGTGCCAGCAGTTTCAGGGGCCCTTACAATGAGCAGTTCTTC
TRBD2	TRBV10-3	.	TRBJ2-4	CAMSGSRGDIQYF	TGTGCCATGAGCGGGAGTAGGGGGGACATTCAGTACTTC
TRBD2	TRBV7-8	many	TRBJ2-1	CASSLLAGDNEQFF	TGTGCCAGCAGCTTACTAGCGGGGGACAATGAGCAGTTCTTC
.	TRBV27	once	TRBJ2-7	CASSPSYGEQGLSYEQYF	TGTGCCAGCAGTCCCTCCTATGGGGAGCAAGGACTTTCCTACGAGCAGTACTTC
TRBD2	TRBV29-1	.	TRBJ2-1	CSVEDRGRSGGNNEQFF	TGCAGCGTTGAAGATCGGGGTAGAAGCGGGGGAAACAATGAGCAGTTCTTC
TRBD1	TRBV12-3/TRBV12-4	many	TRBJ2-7	CASSSDREDSYEQYF	TGTGCCAGCAGTTCAGACAGGGAAGACTCCTACGAGCAGTACTTC
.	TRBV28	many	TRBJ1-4	CASSFRRQAWNEKLFF	TGTGCCAGCAGTTTCCGCAGACAGGCTTGGAATGAAAAACTGTTTTTT
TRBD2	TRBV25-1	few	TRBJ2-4	CASSEYRGDIQYF	TGTGCCAGCAGTGAATACCGGGGGGACATTCAGTACTTC
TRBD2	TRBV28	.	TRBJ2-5	CASSLMLAGEQETQYF	TGTGCCAGCAGTTTAATGCTAGCGGGAGAACAAGAGACCCAGTACTTC
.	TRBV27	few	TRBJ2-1	CASSLRGIAYNEQFF	TGTGCCAGCAGTTTAAGGGGGATCGCCTACAATGAGCAGTTCTTC
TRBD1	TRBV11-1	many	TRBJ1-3	CASSFSSGTGPGNTIYF	TGTGCCAGCAGCTTCTCTTCCGGGACAGGGCCTGGAAACACCATATATTTT
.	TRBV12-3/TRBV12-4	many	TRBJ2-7	CASSFSGPRASYEQYF	TGTGCCAGCAGTTTTAGTGGCCCCAGGGCCTCCTACGAGCAGTACTTC
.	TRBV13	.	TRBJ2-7	CASSFPSSSYEQYF	TGTGCCAGCAGCTTTCCTAGTAGCTCCTACGAGCAGTACTTC
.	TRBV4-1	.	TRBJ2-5	CASSQGGDPQYF	TGCGCCAGCAGCCAAGGAGGGGACCCCCAGTACTTC